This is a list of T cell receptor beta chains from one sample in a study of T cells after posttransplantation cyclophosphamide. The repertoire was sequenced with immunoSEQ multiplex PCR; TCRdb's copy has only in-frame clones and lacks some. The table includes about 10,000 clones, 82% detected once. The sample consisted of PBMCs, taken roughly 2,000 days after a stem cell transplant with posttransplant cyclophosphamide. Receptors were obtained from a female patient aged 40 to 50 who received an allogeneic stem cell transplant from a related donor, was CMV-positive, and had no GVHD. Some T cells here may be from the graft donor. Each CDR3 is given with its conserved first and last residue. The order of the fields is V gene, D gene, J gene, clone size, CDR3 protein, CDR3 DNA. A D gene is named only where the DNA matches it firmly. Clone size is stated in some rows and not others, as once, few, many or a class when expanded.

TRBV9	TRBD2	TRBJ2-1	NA	CASSALFGGGSYNEQFF	TGTGCCAGCAGCGCCCTTTTTGGGGGGGGATCCTACAATGAGCAGTTCTTC
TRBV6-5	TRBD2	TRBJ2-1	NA	CASSYEAGGPGEQFF	TGTGCCAGCAGTTACGAAGCGGGGGGGCCGGGTGAGCAGTTCTTC
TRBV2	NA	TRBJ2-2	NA	CASSDWQYTGELFF	TGTGCCAGCAGTGATTGGCAATACACCGGGGAGCTGTTTTTT
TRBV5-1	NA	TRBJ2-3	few	CASSLPAGQSTDTQYF	TGCGCCAGCAGCCTCCCCGCGGGCCAGAGCACAGATACGCAGTATTTT
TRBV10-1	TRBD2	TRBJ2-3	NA	CASSEDGGGTDTQYF	TGCGCCAGCAGTGAGGACGGGGGGGGCACAGATACGCAGTATTTT
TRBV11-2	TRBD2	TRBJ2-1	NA	CASSSGLAGAYNEQFF	TGTGCCAGCAGCTCTGGACTAGCGGGGGCCTACAATGAGCAGTTCTTC
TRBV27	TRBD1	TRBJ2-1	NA	CASSPSNRGPYNEQFF	TGTGCCAGCAGTCCATCCAACAGGGGTCCCTACAATGAGCAGTTCTTC
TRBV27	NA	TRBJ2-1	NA	CASSPEGAWEQFF	TGTGCCAGCAGTCCGGAGGGTGCGTGGGAGCAGTTCTTC
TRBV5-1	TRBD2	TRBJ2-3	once	CASMVAGGSTDTQYF	TGCGCCAGCATGGTAGCGGGAGGGAGCACAGATACGCAGTATTTT
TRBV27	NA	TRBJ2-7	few	CASSRTRVSYEQYF	TGTGCCAGCAGTCGAACGAGGGTCTCCTACGAGCAGTACTTC
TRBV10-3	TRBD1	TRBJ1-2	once	CAITSGTGDGYTF	TGTGCCATCACCTCCGGGACAGGGGACGGCTACACCTTC
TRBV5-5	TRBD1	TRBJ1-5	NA	CASSTGQGADQPQHF	TGTGCCAGCAGTACCGGACAGGGGGCAGATCAGCCCCAGCATTTT
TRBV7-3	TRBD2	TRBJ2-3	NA	CASSPGLAGATDTQYF	TGTGCCAGCAGCCCCGGACTAGCGGGGGCCACAGATACGCAGTATTTT
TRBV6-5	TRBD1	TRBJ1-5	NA	CASSSRTGSNQPQHF	TGTGCCAGCAGTTCTCGGACAGGTAGCAATCAGCCCCAGCATTTT
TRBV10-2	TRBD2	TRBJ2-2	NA	CASSARGLAGVGELFF	TGCGCCAGCAGTGCCCGCGGACTAGCGGGGGTCGGGGAGCTGTTTTTT
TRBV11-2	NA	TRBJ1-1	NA	CASSFRATEAFF	TGTGCCAGCAGCTTTAGAGCCACTGAAGCTTTCTTT
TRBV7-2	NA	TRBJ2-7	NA	CASSSDSGALLGEQYF	TGTGCCAGCAGCTCCGATTCTGGGGCGCTTCTGGGTGAGCAGTACTTC
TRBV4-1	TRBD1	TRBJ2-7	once	CASSPTVGTGQYF	TGCGCCAGCAGCCCCACAGTGGGGACAGGCCAGTACTTC
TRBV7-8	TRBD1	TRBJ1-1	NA	CASSLSSTGSVEAFF	TGTGCCAGCAGCTTATCTTCGACAGGGTCAGTTGAAGCTTTCTTT
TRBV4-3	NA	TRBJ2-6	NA	CASSQVWRGASGANVLTF	TGCGCCAGCAGCCAAGTTTGGCGGGGAGCCTCTGGGGCCAACGTCCTGACTTTC
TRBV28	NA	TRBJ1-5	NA	CASRFRTVSNQPQHF	TGTGCCAGCAGGTTTAGGACAGTTAGCAATCAGCCCCAGCATTTT
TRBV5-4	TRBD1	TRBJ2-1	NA	CASSSAGQGIVHEQFF	TGTGCCAGCAGCTCGGCGGGACAGGGTATTGTGCATGAGCAGTTCTTC
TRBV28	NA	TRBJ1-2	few	CASRSGGTYGYTF	TGTGCCAGCAGATCGGGGGGGACCTATGGCTACACCTTC
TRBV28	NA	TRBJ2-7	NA	CASSLTWTSYEQYF	TGTGCCAGCAGTTTAACTTGGACATCCTACGAGCAGTACTTC
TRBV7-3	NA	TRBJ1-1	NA	CASSLSGGGGLEAFF	TGTGCCAGCAGCTTATCAGGAGGTGGCGGTCTTGAAGCTTTCTTT
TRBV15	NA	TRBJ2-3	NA	CATSYLGTDTQYF	TGTGCCACCAGCTACTTGGGCACAGATACGCAGTATTTT
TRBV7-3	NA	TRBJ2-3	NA	CASSLMASSTDTQYF	TGTGCCAGCAGCTTAATGGCCTCTAGCACAGATACGCAGTATTTT
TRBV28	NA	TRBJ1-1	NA	CASSFLGGWTEAFF	TGTGCCAGCAGTTTTCTGGGGGGATGGACTGAAGCTTTCTTT
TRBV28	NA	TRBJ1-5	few	CASRIQGFNQPQHF	TGTGCCAGCAGGATACAGGGTTTCAATCAGCCCCAGCATTTT
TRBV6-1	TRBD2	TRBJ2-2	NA	CASSEWWGGGELFF	TGTGCCAGCAGTGAATGGTGGGGGGGCGGGGAGCTGTTTTTT
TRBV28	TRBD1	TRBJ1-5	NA	CASRQGGNQPQHF	TGTGCCAGCCGACAGGGTGGCAATCAGCCCCAGCATTTT
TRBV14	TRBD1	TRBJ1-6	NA	CASSQVGQGNSRSPLHF	TGTGCCAGCAGCCAAGTGGGACAGGGGAACTCTAGATCACCCCTCCACTTT
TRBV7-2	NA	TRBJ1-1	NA	CASRLSREAEAFF	TGTGCCAGCAGACTATCCAGGGAAGCTGAAGCTTTCTTT
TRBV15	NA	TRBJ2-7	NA	CATSRGGRRTSYEQYF	TGTGCCACCAGCAGAGGAGGGCGCAGGACCTCCTACGAGCAGTACTTC
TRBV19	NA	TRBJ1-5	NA	CASTGGPGNQPQHF	TGTGCCAGTACGGGGGGTCCTGGCAATCAGCCCCAGCATTTT
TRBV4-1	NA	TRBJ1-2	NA	CASSHPKTENYGYTF	TGCGCCAGCAGCCACCCCAAGACAGAGAACTATGGCTACACCTTC
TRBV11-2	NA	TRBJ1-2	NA	CASSLGHEAIYGYTF	TGTGCCAGCAGCTTAGGTCACGAAGCTATCTATGGCTACACCTTC
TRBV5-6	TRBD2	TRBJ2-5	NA	CASSLTSGGWGETQYF	TGTGCCAGCAGCTTGACTAGCGGGGGATGGGGAGAGACCCAGTACTTC
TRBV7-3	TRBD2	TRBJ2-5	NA	CASSRSIAGGGETQYF	TGTGCCAGCAGCCGAAGTATAGCGGGGGGCGGGGAGACCCAGTACTTC
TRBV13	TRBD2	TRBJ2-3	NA	CASSRPVAGGMNTDTQYF	TGTGCCAGCAGCAGACCTGTGGCGGGGGGGATGAACACAGATACGCAGTATTTT
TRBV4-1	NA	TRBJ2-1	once	CASSHGQSSYNEQFF	TGCGCCAGCAGCCATGGACAGAGCTCCTACAATGAGCAGTTCTTC
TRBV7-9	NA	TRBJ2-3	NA	CASSWDFSTDTQYF	TGTGCCAGCAGCTGGGACTTCTCCACAGATACGCAGTATTTT
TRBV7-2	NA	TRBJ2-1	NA	CASSLGGGYEQFF	TGTGCCAGCAGCTTAGGAGGGGGATATGAGCAGTTCTTC
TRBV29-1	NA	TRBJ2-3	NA	CSVRVKPTSDTQYF	TGCAGCGTCCGCGTAAAACCTACCTCAGATACGCAGTATTTT
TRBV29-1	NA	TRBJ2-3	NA	CSVGGPSGNTQYF	TGCAGCGTTGGCGGGCCTTCCGGTAATACGCAGTATTTT
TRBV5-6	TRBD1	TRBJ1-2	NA	CASSLGTGLYGYTF	TGTGCCAGCAGCTTGGGGACAGGCCTCTATGGCTACACCTTC
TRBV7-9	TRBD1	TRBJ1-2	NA	CASSRTPRDSVYGYTF	TGTGCCAGCAGCCGAACACCCCGGGACAGTGTCTATGGCTACACCTTC
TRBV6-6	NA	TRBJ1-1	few	CASIGVTEAFF	TGTGCCAGCATAGGGGTAACTGAAGCTTTCTTT
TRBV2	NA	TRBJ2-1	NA	CASSGGGLSYNEQFF	TGTGCCAGCAGTGGAGGGGGTCTATCCTACAATGAGCAGTTCTTC
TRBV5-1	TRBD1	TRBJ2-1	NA	CASSSRQGEVGEQFF	TGCGCCAGCAGTTCCCGACAGGGGGAAGTTGGTGAGCAGTTCTTC
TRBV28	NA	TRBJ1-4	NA	CASRTLDRIDEKLFF	TGTGCCAGCAGAACATTGGACAGAATTGATGAAAAACTGTTTTTT
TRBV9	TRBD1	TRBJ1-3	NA	CASSTRDRGGNTIYF	TGTGCCAGCAGCACCCGGGACAGGGGCGGAAACACCATATATTTT
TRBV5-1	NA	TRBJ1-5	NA	CASSLARNSNQPQHF	TGCGCCAGCAGCTTGGCCAGAAATAGCAATCAGCCCCAGCATTTT
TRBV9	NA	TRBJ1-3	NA	CASSEVSSGNTIYF	TGTGCCAGCAGTGAAGTCAGCTCTGGAAACACCATATATTTT
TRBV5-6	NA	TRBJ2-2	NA	CASNRVGRTGELFF	TGTGCCAGCAATCGCGTGGGGCGAACCGGGGAGCTGTTTTTT
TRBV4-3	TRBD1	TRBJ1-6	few	CASSQSTGIDSPLHF	TGCGCCAGCAGCCAATCGACAGGGATTGATTCACCCCTCCACTTT
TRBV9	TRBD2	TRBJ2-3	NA	CASSVVNGGASDTQYF	TGTGCCAGCAGCGTAGTGAACGGGGGGGCGTCAGATACGCAGTATTTT
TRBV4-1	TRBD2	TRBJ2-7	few	CASSSLFGLGDYEQYF	TGCGCCAGCAGCTCACTCTTCGGACTAGGCGACTACGAGCAGTACTTC
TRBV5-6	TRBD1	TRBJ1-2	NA	CASSAGQVYGYTF	TGTGCCAGCAGCGCCGGACAGGTCTATGGCTACACCTTC